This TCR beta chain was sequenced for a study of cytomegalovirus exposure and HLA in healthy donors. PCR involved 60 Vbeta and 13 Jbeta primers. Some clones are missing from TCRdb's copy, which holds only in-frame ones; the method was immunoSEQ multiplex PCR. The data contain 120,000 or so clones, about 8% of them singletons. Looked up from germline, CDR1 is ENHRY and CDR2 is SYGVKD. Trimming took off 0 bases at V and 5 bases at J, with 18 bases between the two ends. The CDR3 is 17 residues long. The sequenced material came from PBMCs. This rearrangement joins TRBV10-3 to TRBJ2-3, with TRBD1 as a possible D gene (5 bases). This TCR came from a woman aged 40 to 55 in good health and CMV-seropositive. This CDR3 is CAISESQGQGSLDTQYF. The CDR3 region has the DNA TGTGCCATCAGTGAGTCGCAGGGCCAGGGTTCATTAGATACGCAGTATTTT.